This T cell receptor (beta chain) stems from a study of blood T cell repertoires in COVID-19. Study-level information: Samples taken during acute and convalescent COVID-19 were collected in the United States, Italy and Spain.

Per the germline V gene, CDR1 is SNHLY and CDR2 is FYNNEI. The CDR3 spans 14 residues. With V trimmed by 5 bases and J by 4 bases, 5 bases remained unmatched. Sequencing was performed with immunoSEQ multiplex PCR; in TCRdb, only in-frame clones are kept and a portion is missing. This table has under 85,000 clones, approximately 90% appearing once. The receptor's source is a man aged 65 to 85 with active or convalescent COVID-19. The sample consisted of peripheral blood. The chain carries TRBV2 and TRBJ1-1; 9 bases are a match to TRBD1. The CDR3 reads CASSLQGAGTEAFF. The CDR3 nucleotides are TGTGCCAGCAGTCTACAGGGGGCGGGCACTGAAGCTTTCTTT.